This T cell receptor (beta chain) was found in a study of blood T cell repertoires in COVID-19. Study in general: Sites in the United States, Italy and Spain provided acute and convalescent COVID-19 samples. T cells, B-cell-depleted T cells, or PBMCs provided the cDNA or gDNA that served as material.

Sequencing was performed with immunoSEQ multiplex PCR; in TCRdb, only in-frame clones are kept and a portion is missing. The sample records 97,000 or so clones, 75% to 95% being singletons. Sequencing input: peripheral blood. This TCR came from a man between 18 and 29 years old with acute or convalescent COVID-19.

The CDR3 DNA is TGCGCCAGCAGCTACGGACTAGCGGGGGGGCTGTGGGAGACCCAGTACTTC. The encoded protein is CASSYGLAGGLWETQYF. The chain joins TRBV5-1 to TRBJ2-5, with 15 positions matching TRBD2. The CDR3 has 17 residues. Unmatched junction bases numbered 8, after V lost 3 bases and J lost 5 bases. Germline V gene data show CDR1 as SGHRS and CDR2 as YFSETQ.